These 24 T cell receptor beta chains came from one sample sequenced in a study of blood T cell repertoires in COVID-19. TCRdb keeps only in-frame clones here, not all; method: immunoSEQ multiplex PCR. Of around 260,000 clones listed, about nine tenths are singletons. Sequencing was performed on peripheral blood. The receptors stem from a woman aged 40 to 50 who had recovered from COVID-19.

For this clone: This specimen includes other DNA sequences encoding the same CDR3. The chain couples TRBV7-2 to TRBJ2-3; TRBD2 matches 14 bases. V lost 3 bases and J lost 4; bases outside the gene matches: 0. This CDR3 has 15 amino acids. Per the germline V gene, CDR1 is SGHTA and CDR2 is FQGNSA. This CDR3 reads CASSLGLAGADTQYF. DNA for the CDR3: TGTGCCAGCAGCTTGGGACTAGCGGGAGCAGATACGCAGTATTTT.

This rearrangement joins TRBV15 to TRBJ2-7, with 7 bases fitting TRBD1. The CDR3 covers 15 residues. Germline V gene sequence: CDR1 LNHNV, CDR2 YYDKDF (reference sequence). V trimming: 0 bases; J trimming: 4 bases; junction bases outside the gene matches: 6. In DNA, the CDR3 is TGTGCCACCAGCAGAGATGTCGGGACAGATTACGAGCAGTACTTC. Its protein is CATSRDVGTDYEQYF. The whole variable domain, filled in from reference TRBV15 and TRBJ2-7, reads DAMVIQNPRYQVTQFGKPVTLSCSQTLNHNVMYWYQQKSSQAPKLLFHYYDKDFNNEADTPDNFQSRRPNTSFCFLDIRSPGLGDTAMYLCATSRDVGTDYEQYFGPGTRLTVT.

The chain employs TRBV30 and TRBJ2-5, with D unclear. CDR3 length equals 13 residues. V was cut by 1 base and J by 4 bases, with 10 bases left in between. CDR1 GTSNPN and CDR2 SVGIG come from the germline V gene (reference sequence). The CDR3 coding sequence is TGTGCCTGGAGTGCAGTAGGCGGAGAGACCCAGTACTTC. This sequence encodes CAWSAVGGETQYF.

This clone has a handful of counts. The chain couples TRBV19 to TRBJ1-5; D is ambiguous. V was cut by 3 bases and J by 0 bases, with 12 bases left in between. Germline V gives CDR1 LNHDA, CDR2 SQIVND (reference sequence). The CDR3 is 16 residues long. The CDR3 loop is CASSMGASGSNQPQHF. The CDR3 DNA reads as TGTGCCAGTAGTATGGGCGCTTCTGGTAGCAATCAGCCCCAGCATTTT.

The J gene is TRBJ2-6, the V gene TRBV10-3, with D tentatively TRBD1 (6 bases). V was cut by 7 bases and J by 2 bases, with 9 bases left in between. Germline CDR1 and CDR2: ENHRY and SYGVKD. CDR3 length: 14 residues. DNA for the CDR3: TGTGCCATCAAAACAGGGACTGGGGCCAACGTCCTGACTTTC. This translates into CAIKTGTGANVLTF.

V is TRBV27 and J is TRBJ2-5; D is unclear. The CDR3 consists of 12 residues. Germline lookup yields CDR1 MNHEY and CDR2 SMNVEV (reference sequence). Trimming removed 8 bases at V and 3 bases at J, with 10 bases between. The CDR3 protein is CASLPSEETQYF. CDR3 nucleotide sequence: TGTGCCAGCTTACCCTCAGAAGAGACCCAGTACTTC.

This clone appeared a single time. The V gene is TRBV29-1, the J gene TRBJ1-1, with 9 bases lining up with TRBD1. Unmatched junction bases numbered 11, after V lost 3 bases and J lost 3 bases. Germline V CDR1 and CDR2: SQVTM, ANQGSEA. This CDR3 comprises 16 residues. CDR3 residues: CSVDLDRGLRDTEAFF. The CDR3 coding sequence is TGCAGCGTTGATTTGGACAGGGGATTAAGGGACACTGAAGCTTTCTTT. The full variable domain, in which reference TRBV29-1 and TRBJ1-1 provide the parts outside the CDR3, is SAVISQKPSRDICQRGTSLTIQCQVDSQVTMMFWYRQQPGQSLTLIATANQGSEATYESGFVIDKFPISRPNLTFSTLTVSNMSPEDSSIYLCSVDLDRGLRDTEAFFGQGTRLTVV.

The V gene is TRBV5-1, the J gene TRBJ2-5, with TRBD1 as a possible D gene (6 bases). Germline V CDR1 and CDR2: SGHRS, YFSETQ. The length of the CDR3 is 16 residues. Trimming cost V 4 bases and J 2 bases, with 18 bases left between them. CDR3 in amino acids: CASSGRSGTPQETQYF. Written as DNA, the CDR3 is TGCGCCAGCAGCGGGAGATCCGGGACACCACAAGAGACCCAGTACTTC. The entire variable domain, with the rest obtained from reference TRBV5-1 and TRBJ2-5, is as follows: KAGVTQTPRYLIKTRGQQVTLSCSPISGHRSVSWYQQTPGQGLQFLFEYFSETQRNKGNFPGRFSGRQFSNSRSEMNVSTLELGDSALYLCASSGRSGTPQETQYFGPGTRLLVL.

The chain recombines TRBV6-5 with TRBJ2-1; TRBD2 matches 10 bases. With 6 bases clipped from V and 7 bases from J, the junction kept 3 bases outside the gene matches. This CDR3 spans 13 amino acids. Looked up from germline, CDR1 is MNHEY and CDR2 is SVGAGI. The CDR3 reads CASRPSGSNEQFF. CDR3 DNA sequence: TGTGCCAGCAGACCTAGCGGGAGTAATGAGCAGTTCTTC.

J is TRBJ1-1 and V is TRBV5-1; 9 positions agree with TRBD1. CDR1 and CDR2 (germline): SGHRS, YFSETQ. The CDR3 runs 21 residues. V was pared by 3 bases and J by 5 bases, with 26 bases of the junction left unmatched. CDR3 in amino acids: CASSSGTGRLGTGPGGTEAFF. CDR3 nucleotides: TGCGCCAGCAGCTCCGGGACAGGGCGTTTGGGGACAGGCCCGGGGGGTACTGAAGCTTTCTTT.

The genes are TRBV11-2 and TRBJ2-3, with TRBD2 matching 10 bases. The CDR3 totals 16 residues. V dropped 1 base and J dropped 1; count of bases not matched to a gene: 2. Germline CDR1 and CDR2: SGHAT and FQNNGV. CDR3 DNA sequence: TGTGCCAGCAGCTTAGGAGGGACTAGCGGCACAGATACGCAGTATTTT. As protein: CASSLGGTSGTDTQYF.

This sequence joins TRBV24-1 and TRBJ2-7; 7 nucleotides match TRBD2. J lost 0 bases, V lost 7 bases, and 8 bases had no gene match. CDR3 length: 15 amino acids. In germline, CDR1 is KGHDR, CDR2 SFDVKD. The CDR3 sequence is CATRGGDESSYEQYF. In DNA form, the CDR3 reads TGTGCCACCAGGGGGGGGGACGAGAGCTCCTACGAGCAGTACTTC.

This clone was found once. The J gene is TRBJ2-7, the V gene TRBV3-1 (or the pseudogene TRBV3-2); 8 positions match TRBD1. Looked up from germline, CDR1 is LGHDT and CDR2 is YNNKEL (reference sequence). This CDR3 has 13 residues. V lost 4 bases, J lost 3 bases, and 2 bases stayed unmatched. CDR3 DNA sequence: TGTGCCAGCAGCCCACAGGGGGTCTACGAGCAGTACTTC. It translates to CASSPQGVYEQYF.

The chain uses TRBV7-9 and TRBJ1-2, with D possibly being TRBD1 (5 bases). Germline lookup yields CDR1 SEHNR and CDR2 FQNEAQ (reference sequence). The CDR3 contains 12 residues. V was cut by 4 bases and J by 14 bases, with 17 bases left in between. The CDR3 sequence: CASSSSTVRWTF. Written as DNA, the CDR3 is TGTGCCAGCAGCTCGTCGACAGTCCGTTGGACCTTC.

The V and J genes are TRBV7-2 and TRBJ2-7; D is uncertain. V was clipped by 5 bases and J by 2 bases, with 10 bases between them. This CDR3 region has 13 residues. Germline lookup yields CDR1 SGHTA and CDR2 FQGNSA. The CDR3 protein is CASSIGLTYEQYF. The CDR3 coding sequence is TGTGCCAGCAGCATCGGTCTCACCTACGAGCAGTACTTC.

The chain carries TRBV7-2 and TRBJ2-7; 7 bases match TRBD1. The germline CDR1 and CDR2 sequences are SGHTA and FQGNSA. V lost 5 bases to trimming and J lost 2 bases; unmatched junction nucleotides: 9. CDR3 length: 15 residues. The CDR3 bases are TGTGCCAGCAGCCCGCAAGGACAGGCCACCTACGAGCAGTACTTC. Translated, it gives CASSPQGQATYEQYF. Variable domain in full (rest from reference TRBV7-2 and TRBJ2-7): GAGVSQSPSNKVTEKGKDVELRCDPISGHTALYWYRQSLGQGLEFLIYFQGNSAPDKSGLPSDRFSAERTGGSVSTLTIQRTQQEDSAVYLCASSPQGQATYEQYFGPGTRLTVT.

This clone appeared once. The rearrangement links TRBV3-1 (or the pseudogene TRBV3-2) to TRBJ2-5; TRBD2 is a possible D gene (6 bases). This CDR3 comprises 15 residues. With 4 bases removed from V and 3 bases from J, the gap between germline ends came to 15 bases. CDR1 is LGHDT, CDR2 YNNKEL, per germline (reference sequence). The CDR3 bases are TGTGCCAGCAGCCCCGGCGGGACGTTAAAAGAGACCCAGTACTTC. Translated: CASSPGGTLKETQYF.

The chain recombines TRBV3-1 (or the pseudogene TRBV3-2) with TRBJ2-7; weak D call: TRBD2 (7 bases). CDR3 length: 15 residues. Germline values: CDR1 LGHDT, CDR2 YNNKEL (reference sequence). V was clipped by 1 base and J by 2 bases, with 12 bases between them. The CDR3, as DNA: TGTGCCAGCAGCCAAGGGGGGGGCGAGGCCTACGAGCAGTACTTC. It yields the protein CASSQGGGEAYEQYF.

On this clone: The sample holds other DNA sequences that translate to the same CDR3. J is TRBJ2-7 and V is TRBV18; D is possibly TRBD2 (5 bases). Trimming cost V 0 bases and J 0 bases, with 9 bases left between them. This CDR3 region has 15 residues. Germline CDR1 is KGHSH and CDR2 is LQKENI. The CDR3 coding sequence is TGTGCCAGCTCACCACCGACTGGGAGCTCCTACGAGCAGTACTTC. This encodes CASSPPTGSSYEQYF.

The chain is built from TRBV28 and TRBJ2-7, with D possibly matching TRBD2 (5 bases). Germline V gives CDR1 MDHEN, CDR2 SYDVKM. This CDR3 has 12 amino acids. The V end lost 4 bases, the J end lost 4 bases, and 8 bases lay between the germline ends. The chain's CDR3 is CASSYLAYEQYF. Here the CDR3 DNA reads TGTGCCAGCAGTTACCTAGCTTACGAGCAGTACTTC.

The rearrangement joins TRBV2 to TRBJ2-7, with 7 bases lining up with TRBD1. Germline assignment: CDR1 SNHLY and CDR2 FYNNEI. This CDR3 region has 15 residues. V lost 5 bases, J lost 2 bases, and 9 bases stayed unmatched. CDR3 DNA: TGTGCCAGCAGTCCCGATACAGGGGTGGCCTACGAGCAGTACTTC. Encoded protein: CASSPDTGVAYEQYF.

This chain links TRBV25-1 with TRBJ2-7, with 10 positions matching TRBD1. Germline CDR1 and CDR2: MGHDK and SYGVNS. The V segment lost 9 bases and the J segment 4 bases; nucleotides outside the gene matches: 9. The CDR3 spans 14 residues. The CDR3 region is CASMKTGGEYEQYF. The DNA of the CDR3 is TGTGCCAGTATGAAGACAGGGGGCGAGTACGAGCAGTACTTC.

The chain combines TRBV28 with TRBJ1-1, with D perhaps matching TRBD1 (5 bases). Trimming took 8 bases from V and 3 from J, leaving 13 bases between them. The CDR3 sequence is 13 residues long. CDR1 MDHEN and CDR2 SYDVKM come from the germline V gene. In DNA, the CDR3 is TGTGCCAGCGTGGTAGGGGCGGACACTGAAGCTTTCTTT. Translated: CASVVGADTEAFF.

The chain couples TRBV2 to TRBJ2-5; TRBD2 aligns across 9 bases. CDR3 size: 15 residues. Germline V lookup: CDR1 SNHLY, CDR2 FYNNEI. Trimming at V came to 3 bases and at J to 3 bases, leaving 5 bases not matched to a gene. In nucleotides, the CDR3 is TGTGCCAGCAGTGACTCGCTAGCGGGGAAAGAGACCCAGTACTTC. This encodes CASSDSLAGKETQYF.